Sequencing of this T cell receptor (beta chain) was carried out in a study of cytomegalovirus exposure and HLA in healthy donors. Study-wide findings and caveats: Of the V segments, some could not be distinguished, including TRBV6-2 and TRBV6-3, and were excluded.

13 Jbeta primers and 60 Vbeta primers were used for the PCR. Only in-frame clones appear in the TCRdb table, and some are missing; sequencing was by immunoSEQ multiplex PCR. The data show 95,000 to 100,000 clones, approximately 75% seen once. A note on this clone: As yet, its antigen is unknown.

The germline gives CDR1 SGHAT, CDR2 FQNNGV. There are 15 residues in the CDR3. With 1 base removed from V and 2 bases from J, the gap between germline ends came to 11 bases. The source of this sequence is a woman in her 40s in good health and CMV-seronegative. The rearrangement uses TRBV11-2 and TRBJ2-5; tentatively, D is TRBD2 (5 bases). The sample taken for sequencing was PBMCs. The CDR3 nucleotides read TGTGCCAGCAGCTTAGTCAGCGGCTTTCAAGAGACCCAGTACTTC. Translating gives CASSLVSGFQETQYF.